The T cell receptor (beta chain) under discussion was sequenced for a study of T cells expressing NK-cell markers. For the study at large: Sequencing of TCR beta repertoires drew on sorted CD3+CD56+NKG2C+, CD3+CD56+NKG2C- and CD3+CD56-NKG2C+ T cells. Eight donors were sequenced, seven testing HCMV-seropositive and one testing seronegative. Study-level findings and limits: HCMV specificity was not established for the expanded NKG2C+ T cell clones.

After re-calling the 5' RACE reads, TCRdb lists one entry per CDR3 protein, DNA absent. This sample contains 200,000 to 300,000 distinct CDR3 sequences. For this clonotype: The antigen is not known.

Germline V lookup: CDR1 ENHRY, CDR2 SYGVKD. CDR3 length equals 14 residues. The material sequenced was blood T cells: a sorted CD56 or NKG2C T cell subset, CD4+ or CD8+ T cells, or bulk PBMC T cells (not recorded which). The TCR was taken from a man younger than 30 in good health. This rearrangement joins TRBV10-3 to TRBJ2-3; the TCRdb call, TRBD1, lacks DNA for checking. CDR3 sequence reads: CATGRPPIPDTQYF.